These T cell receptor beta chains were read from a single sample in a study of radiotherapy plus CTLA-4 blockade in lung cancer. Measured with immunoSEQ multiplex PCR; TCRdb has only the in-frame clones, and not every one. The data show around 86,000 clones, around four fifths seen once. The input for sequencing was peripheral blood, taken from a patient treated with radiotherapy plus ipilimumab. These receptors were taken from a human donor with non-small cell lung cancer who had stable disease on radiotherapy plus ipilimumab. The CDR3 runs from the conserved cysteine through the conserved F or W. A D gene is named only where the DNA matches it firmly. Size is omitted from some rows. Given values are once, few, many or a class for expanded clones.

TRBD1,TRBV27,TRBJ2-5,once,TGTGCCAGCAGAAGGGGGCGGGAGACCCAGTACTTC,CASRRGRETQYF
-,TRBV10-3,TRBJ1-2,-,TGTGCCATCAGTTCGTCACATCTGACTACCTTC,CAISSSHLTTF
TRBD1,TRBV2,TRBJ1-1,-,TGTGCCAGCAGTCCGGACAGGGTGAGTTCTGAAGCTTTCTTT,CASSPDRVSSEAFF
-,TRBV6-5,TRBJ1-2,few,TGTGCCAGCAGTTTGGACCTTAAGGGTGGCTACACCTTC,CASSLDLKGGYTF
TRBD2,TRBV7-3,TRBJ2-1,-,TGTGCCAGCAGCTACAGCGGGAGGGCCGACAATGAGCAGTTCTTC,CASSYSGRADNEQFF
TRBD2,TRBV6-1,TRBJ2-7,-,TGTGCCAGCAGTGAAGTGTCGGGAGGGCCCTACCACGAGCAGTACTTC,CASSEVSGGPYHEQYF
-,TRBV6-6,TRBJ1-1,-,TGTGCCAGCAGGCTAGGACGGACTGAAGCTTTCTTT,CASRLGRTEAFF
-,TRBV7-9,TRBJ2-1,-,TGTGCCAGCAGCTTTCCGAACTCCTACAATGAGCAGTTCTTC,CASSFPNSYNEQFF
-,TRBV9,TRBJ2-1,-,TGTGCCAGCAGCGTAAGGCTAGGGAGGAGCGATGAGCAGTTCTTC,CASSVRLGRSDEQFF
-,TRBV19,TRBJ1-3,-,TGTGCCAGTAGATCGGGGGGGCGACCGGTCGGAAACACCATATATTTT,CASRSGGRPVGNTIYF
-,TRBV30,TRBJ2-1,-,TGTGCCTGGGCCCAGCGGATGAACAATGAGCAGTTCTTC,CAWAQRMNNEQFF
-,TRBV11-2,TRBJ1-2,-,TGTGCCAGCAGCCATGGTCTCTATGGCTACACCTTC,CASSHGLYGYTF
-,TRBV9,TRBJ2-3,-,TGTGCCAGCAGCCCCCACTCGAGGGGGGCAGATACGCAGTATTTT,CASSPHSRGADTQYF
-,TRBV28,TRBJ1-1,-,TGTGCCAGCAGCCGACGACGGACTGAAGCTTTCTTT,CASSRRRTEAFF
-,TRBV5-1,TRBJ2-2,-,TGCGCCAGCAGCACCGGACAGAGAAACACCGGGGAGCTGTTTTTT,CASSTGQRNTGELFF
-,TRBV6-5,TRBJ2-5,-,TGTGCCAGCAGTTATGGGCTTAGCGCCGGGACCCAGTACTTC,CASSYGLSAGTQYF
-,TRBV18,TRBJ1-2,-,TGTGCCAGCTCACCACAGGGGGTCAACTCTGGCTACACCTTC,CASSPQGVNSGYTF
TRBD2,TRBV10-1,TRBJ2-1,-,TGCGCCAGCAGTGAGTCAGGCCTAGCGGAATACAATGAGCAGTTCTTC,CASSESGLAEYNEQFF
TRBD1,TRBV7-3,TRBJ2-2,-,TGTGCCAGCAGCTCCCGACAGGGGACCGGGGAGCTGTTTTTT,CASSSRQGTGELFF
-,TRBV9,TRBJ2-3,-,TGTGCCAGCAGTAGAGGGGGTGAAGCAGATACGCAGTATTTT,CASSRGGEADTQYF
-,TRBV27,TRBJ2-1,-,TGTGCCAGCAGTTTAGGGTACGGGGACAATGAGCAGTTCTTC,CASSLGYGDNEQFF
-,TRBV15,TRBJ1-5,few,TGTGCCACCGGGGTGGAGACGGATCAGCCCCAGCATTTT,CATGVETDQPQHF